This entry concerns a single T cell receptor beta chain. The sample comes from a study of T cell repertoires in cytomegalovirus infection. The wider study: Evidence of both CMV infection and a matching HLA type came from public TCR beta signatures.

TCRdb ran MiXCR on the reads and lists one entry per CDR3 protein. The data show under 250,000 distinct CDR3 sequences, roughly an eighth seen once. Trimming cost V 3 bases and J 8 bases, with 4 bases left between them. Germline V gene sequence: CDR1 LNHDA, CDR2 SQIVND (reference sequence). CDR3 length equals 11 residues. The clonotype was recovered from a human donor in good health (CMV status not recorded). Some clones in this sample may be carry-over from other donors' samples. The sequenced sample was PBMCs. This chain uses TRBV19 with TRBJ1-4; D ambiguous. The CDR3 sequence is CASSMQEKLFF. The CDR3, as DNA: TGTGCCAGTAGTATGCAAGAAAAACTGTTTTTT. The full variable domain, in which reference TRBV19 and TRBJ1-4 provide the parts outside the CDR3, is DGGITQSPKYLFRKEGQNVTLSCEQNLNHDAMYWYRQDPGQGLRLIYYSQIVNDFQKGDIAEGYSVSREKKESFPLTVTSAQKNPTAFYLCASSMQEKLFFGSGTQLSVL.